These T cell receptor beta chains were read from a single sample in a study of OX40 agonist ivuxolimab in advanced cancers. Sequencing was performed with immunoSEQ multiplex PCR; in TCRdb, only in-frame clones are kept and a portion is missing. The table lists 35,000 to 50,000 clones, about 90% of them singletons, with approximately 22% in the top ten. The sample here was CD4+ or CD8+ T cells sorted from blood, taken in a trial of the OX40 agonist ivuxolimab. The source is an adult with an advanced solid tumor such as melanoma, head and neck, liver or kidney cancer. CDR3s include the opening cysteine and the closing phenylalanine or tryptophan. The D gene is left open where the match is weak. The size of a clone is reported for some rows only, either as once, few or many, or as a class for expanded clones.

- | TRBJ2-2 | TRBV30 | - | TGTGCCTGGGCAGGGAACTCCGGGGAGCTGTTTTTT | CAWAGNSGELFF
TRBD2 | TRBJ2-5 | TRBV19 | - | TGTGCCAGTAGTATCATAGCGGGAGAGACCCAGTACTTC | CASSIIAGETQYF
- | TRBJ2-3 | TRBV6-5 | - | TGTGCCAGCAGTTACGAGGGCGTCGCTAGCACAGATACGCAGTATTTT | CASSYEGVASTDTQYF
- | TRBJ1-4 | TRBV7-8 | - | TGTGCCAGCAGCTTATCGAGGTTAAATGAAAAACTGTTTTTT | CASSLSRLNEKLFF
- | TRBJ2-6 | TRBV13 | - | TGTGCCAGCAGCTTAGGTACAAGCTCTGGGGCCAACGTCCTGACTTTC | CASSLGTSSGANVLTF
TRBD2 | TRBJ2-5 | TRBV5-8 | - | TGTGCCAGCAGCCCAAATTCACTAGCGGGAGAGACCCAGTACTTC | CASSPNSLAGETQYF
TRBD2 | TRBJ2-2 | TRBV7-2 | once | TGTGCCAGCAGCTTCTCCAGCGGGAGAGAGGAGCTGTTTTTT | CASSFSSGREELFF
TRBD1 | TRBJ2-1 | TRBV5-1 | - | TGCGCCAGCCGGGACAGCCACTACAATGAGCAGTTCTTC | CASRDSHYNEQFF
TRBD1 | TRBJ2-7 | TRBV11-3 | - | TGTGCCAGCAGCGCGCCGGGACAGGGGACCTACGAGCAGTACTTC | CASSAPGQGTYEQYF
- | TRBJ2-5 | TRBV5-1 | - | TGCGCCAGCAGCTTGGACGCCGGGGTCAGGCAAGAGACCCAGTACTTC | CASSLDAGVRQETQYF
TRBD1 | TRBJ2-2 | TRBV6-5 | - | TGTGCCAGCAGGTCACAGGGGGCCTCCGGGGAGCTGTTTTTT | CASRSQGASGELFF
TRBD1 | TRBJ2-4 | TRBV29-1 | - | TGCAGCGTTGAAGATTGGACAGGGGGCCTCAAAAACATTCAGTACTTC | CSVEDWTGGLKNIQYF
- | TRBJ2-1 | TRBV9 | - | TGTGCCAGCAGCGTAGAAGACCCCAGGTACAATGAGCAGTTCTTC | CASSVEDPRYNEQFF
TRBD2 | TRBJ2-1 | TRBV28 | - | TGTGCCAGCAGTTTCATAGCGGGACACAATGAGCAGTTCTTC | CASSFIAGHNEQFF